Sequencing of this TCR beta chain was carried out in a study of CD8+ T cells in alopecia areata. Notes on the study in general: Lesional scalp, especially alopecia totalis/universalis, showed higher clonality than normal scalp.

RNA extraction and reverse transcription yielded cDNA as sequencing template. Only in-frame clones appear in the TCRdb table, and some are missing; sequencing was by immunoSEQ multiplex PCR. The sample records about 180,000 clones, 59% being singletons. The V end lost 7 bases, the J end lost 9 bases, and 16 bases lay between the germline ends. Germline V gene lookup returns CDR1 MNHEY and CDR2 SMNVEV (reference sequence). The CDR3 is 13 amino acids. Sampling of alopecia areata patients yielded lesional scalp punch biopsies as well as peripheral blood. This clone has a handful of counts. Its antigen is not identified.

The receptor comes from a human donor with alopecia areata. The chain joins TRBV27 to TRBJ1-5; weak D call: TRBD1 (5 bases). This specimen was CD4+ T cells sorted from blood, taken at week 0. This CDR3 is CASNLRGNGPQHF. The CDR3 DNA sequence: TGTGCCAGCAACTTGCGGGGGAATGGGCCCCAGCATTTT.